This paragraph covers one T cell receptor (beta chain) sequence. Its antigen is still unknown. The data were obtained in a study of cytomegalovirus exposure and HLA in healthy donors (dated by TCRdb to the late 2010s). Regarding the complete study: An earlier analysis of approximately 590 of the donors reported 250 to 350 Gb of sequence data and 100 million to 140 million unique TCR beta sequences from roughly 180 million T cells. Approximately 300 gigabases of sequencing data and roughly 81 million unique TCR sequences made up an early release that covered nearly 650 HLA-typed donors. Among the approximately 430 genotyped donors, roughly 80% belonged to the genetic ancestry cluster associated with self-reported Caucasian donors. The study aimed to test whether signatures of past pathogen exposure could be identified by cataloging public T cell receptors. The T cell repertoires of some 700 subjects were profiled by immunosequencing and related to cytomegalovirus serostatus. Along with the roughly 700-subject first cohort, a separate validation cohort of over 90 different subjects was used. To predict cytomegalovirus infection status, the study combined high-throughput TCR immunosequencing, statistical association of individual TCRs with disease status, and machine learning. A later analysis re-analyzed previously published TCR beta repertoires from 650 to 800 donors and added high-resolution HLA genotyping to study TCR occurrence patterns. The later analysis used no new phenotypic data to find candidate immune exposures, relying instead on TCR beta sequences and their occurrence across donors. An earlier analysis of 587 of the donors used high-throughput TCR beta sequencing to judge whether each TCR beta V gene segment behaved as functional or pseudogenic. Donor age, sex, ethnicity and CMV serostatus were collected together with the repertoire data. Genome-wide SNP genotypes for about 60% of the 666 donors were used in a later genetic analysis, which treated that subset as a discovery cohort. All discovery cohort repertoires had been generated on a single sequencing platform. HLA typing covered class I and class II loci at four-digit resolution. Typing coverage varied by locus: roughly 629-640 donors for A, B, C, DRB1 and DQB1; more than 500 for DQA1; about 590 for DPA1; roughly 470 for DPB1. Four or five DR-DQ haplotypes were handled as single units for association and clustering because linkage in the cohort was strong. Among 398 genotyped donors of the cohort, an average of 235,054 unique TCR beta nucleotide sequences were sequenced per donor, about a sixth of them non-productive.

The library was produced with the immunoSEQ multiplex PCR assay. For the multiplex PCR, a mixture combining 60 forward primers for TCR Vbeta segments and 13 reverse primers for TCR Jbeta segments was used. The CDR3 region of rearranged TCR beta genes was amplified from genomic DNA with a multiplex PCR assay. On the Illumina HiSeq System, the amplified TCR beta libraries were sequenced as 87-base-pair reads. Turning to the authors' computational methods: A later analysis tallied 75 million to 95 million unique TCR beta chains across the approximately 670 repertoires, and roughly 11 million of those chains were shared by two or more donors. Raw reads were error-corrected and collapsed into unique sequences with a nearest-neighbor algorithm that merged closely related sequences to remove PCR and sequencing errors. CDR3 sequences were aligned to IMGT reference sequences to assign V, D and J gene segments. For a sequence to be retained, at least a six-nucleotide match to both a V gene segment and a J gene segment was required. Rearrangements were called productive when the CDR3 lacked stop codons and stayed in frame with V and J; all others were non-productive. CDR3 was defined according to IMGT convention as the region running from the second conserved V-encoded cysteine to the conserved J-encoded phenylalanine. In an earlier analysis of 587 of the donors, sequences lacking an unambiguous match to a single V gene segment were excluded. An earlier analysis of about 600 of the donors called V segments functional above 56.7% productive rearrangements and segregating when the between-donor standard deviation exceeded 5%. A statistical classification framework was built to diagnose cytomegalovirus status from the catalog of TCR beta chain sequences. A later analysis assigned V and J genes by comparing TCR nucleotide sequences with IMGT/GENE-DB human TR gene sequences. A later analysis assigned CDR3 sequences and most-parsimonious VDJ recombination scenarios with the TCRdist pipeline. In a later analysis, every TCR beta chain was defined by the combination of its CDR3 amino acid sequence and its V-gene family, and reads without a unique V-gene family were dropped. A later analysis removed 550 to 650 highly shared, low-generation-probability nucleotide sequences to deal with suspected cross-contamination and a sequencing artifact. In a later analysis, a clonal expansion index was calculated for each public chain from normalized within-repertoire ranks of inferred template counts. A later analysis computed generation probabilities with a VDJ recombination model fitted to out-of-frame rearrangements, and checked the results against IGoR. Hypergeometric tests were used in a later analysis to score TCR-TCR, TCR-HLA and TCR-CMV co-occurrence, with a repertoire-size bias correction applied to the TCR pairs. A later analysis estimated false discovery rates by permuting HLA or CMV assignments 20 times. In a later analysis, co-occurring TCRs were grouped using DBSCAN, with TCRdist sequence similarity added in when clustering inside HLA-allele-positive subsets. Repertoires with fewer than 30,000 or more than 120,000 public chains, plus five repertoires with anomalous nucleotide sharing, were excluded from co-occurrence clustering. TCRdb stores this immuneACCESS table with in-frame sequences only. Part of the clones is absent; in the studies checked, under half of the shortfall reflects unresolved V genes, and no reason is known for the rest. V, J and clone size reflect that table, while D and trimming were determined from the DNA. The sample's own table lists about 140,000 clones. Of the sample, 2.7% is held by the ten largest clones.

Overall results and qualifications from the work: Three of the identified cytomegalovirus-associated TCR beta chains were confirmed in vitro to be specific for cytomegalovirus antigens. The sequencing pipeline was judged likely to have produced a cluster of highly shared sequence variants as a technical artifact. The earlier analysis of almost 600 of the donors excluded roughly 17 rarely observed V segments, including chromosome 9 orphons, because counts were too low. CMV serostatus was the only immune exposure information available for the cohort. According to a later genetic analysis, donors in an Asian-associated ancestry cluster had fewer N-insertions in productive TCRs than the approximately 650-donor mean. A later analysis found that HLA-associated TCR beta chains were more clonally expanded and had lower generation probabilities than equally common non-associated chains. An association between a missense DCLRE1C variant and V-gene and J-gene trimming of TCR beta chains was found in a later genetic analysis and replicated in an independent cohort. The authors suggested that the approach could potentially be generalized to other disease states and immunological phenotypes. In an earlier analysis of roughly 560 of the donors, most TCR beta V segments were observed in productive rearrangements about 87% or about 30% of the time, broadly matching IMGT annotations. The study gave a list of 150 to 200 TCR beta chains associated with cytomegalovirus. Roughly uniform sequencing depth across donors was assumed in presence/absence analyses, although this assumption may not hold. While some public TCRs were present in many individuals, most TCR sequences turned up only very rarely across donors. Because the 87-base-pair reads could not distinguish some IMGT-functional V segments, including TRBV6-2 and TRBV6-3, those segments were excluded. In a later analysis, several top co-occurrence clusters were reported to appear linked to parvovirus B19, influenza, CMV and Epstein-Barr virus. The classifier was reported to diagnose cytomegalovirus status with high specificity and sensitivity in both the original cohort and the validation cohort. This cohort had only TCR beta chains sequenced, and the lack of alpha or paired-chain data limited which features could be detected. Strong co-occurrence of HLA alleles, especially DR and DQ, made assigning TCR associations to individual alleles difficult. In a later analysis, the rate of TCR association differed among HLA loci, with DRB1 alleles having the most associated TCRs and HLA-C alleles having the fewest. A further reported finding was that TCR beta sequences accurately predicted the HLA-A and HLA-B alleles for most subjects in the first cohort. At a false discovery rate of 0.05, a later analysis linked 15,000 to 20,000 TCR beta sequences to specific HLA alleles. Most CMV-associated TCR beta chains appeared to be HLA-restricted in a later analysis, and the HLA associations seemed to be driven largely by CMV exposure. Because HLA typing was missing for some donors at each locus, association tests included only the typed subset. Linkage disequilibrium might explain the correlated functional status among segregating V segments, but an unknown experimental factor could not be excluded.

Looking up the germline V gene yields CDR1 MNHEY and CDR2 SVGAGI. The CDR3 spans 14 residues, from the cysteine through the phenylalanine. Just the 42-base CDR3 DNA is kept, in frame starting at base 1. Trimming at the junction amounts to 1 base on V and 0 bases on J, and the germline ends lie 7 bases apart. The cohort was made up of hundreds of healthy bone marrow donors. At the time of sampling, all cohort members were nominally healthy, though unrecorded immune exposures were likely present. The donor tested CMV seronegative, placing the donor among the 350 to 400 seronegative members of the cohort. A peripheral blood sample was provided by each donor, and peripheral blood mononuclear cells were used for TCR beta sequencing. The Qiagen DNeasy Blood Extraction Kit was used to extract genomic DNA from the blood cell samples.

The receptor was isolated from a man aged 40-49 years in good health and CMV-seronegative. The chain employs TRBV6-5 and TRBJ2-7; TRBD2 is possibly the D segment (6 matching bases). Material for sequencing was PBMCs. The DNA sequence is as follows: TGTGCCAGCAGTTACTGGAGGGGCTCCTACGAGCAGTACTTC. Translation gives CASSYWRGSYEQYF.